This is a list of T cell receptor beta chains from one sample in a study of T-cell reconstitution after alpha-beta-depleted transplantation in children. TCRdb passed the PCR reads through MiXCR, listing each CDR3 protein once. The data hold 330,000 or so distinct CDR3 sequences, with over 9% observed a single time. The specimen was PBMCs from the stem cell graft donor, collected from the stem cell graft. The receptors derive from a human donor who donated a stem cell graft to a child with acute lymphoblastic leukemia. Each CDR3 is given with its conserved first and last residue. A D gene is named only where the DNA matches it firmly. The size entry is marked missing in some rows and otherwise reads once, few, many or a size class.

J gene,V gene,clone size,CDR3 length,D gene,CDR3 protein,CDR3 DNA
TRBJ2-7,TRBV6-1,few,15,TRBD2,CASIIGLAGVHEQYF,TGTGCCAGCATCATAGGACTAGCGGGAGTTCACGAGCAGTACTTC
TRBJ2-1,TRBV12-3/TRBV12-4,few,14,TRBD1,CASSADRAPNEQFF,TGTGCCAGCAGTGCGGACAGGGCCCCCAATGAGCAGTTCTTC
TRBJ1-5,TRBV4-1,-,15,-,CASSQERTGNQPQHF,TGCGCCAGCAGCCAAGAACGAACCGGGAATCAGCCCCAGCATTTT
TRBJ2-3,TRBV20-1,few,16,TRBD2,CSADGIGGRVTDTQYF,TGCAGTGCTGACGGTATCGGTGGGAGGGTCACAGATACGCAGTATTTT
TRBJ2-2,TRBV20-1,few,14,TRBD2,CSAGRLAGGPELFF,TGCAGTGCTGGCCGACTAGCGGGAGGCCCAGAGCTGTTTTTT
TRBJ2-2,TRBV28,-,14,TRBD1,CASSQGARTGELFF,TGTGCCAGCAGCCAGGGGGCGCGAACCGGGGAGCTGTTTTTT
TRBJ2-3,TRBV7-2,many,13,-,CASSLQTADTQYF,TGTGCCAGCAGCTTACAGACAGCAGATACGCAGTATTTT
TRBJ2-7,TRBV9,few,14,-,CASSVLSGAYEQYF,TGTGCCAGCAGCGTTCTTAGCGGTGCCTACGAGCAGTACTTC
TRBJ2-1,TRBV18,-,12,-,CASSRGLIQQFF,TGTGCCAGCTCACGGGGACTCATCCAGCAGTTCTTC
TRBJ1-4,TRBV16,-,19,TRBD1,CASSQSTLRTGATNEKLFF,TGTGCCAGCAGCCAATCGACTCTCCGAACAGGGGCAACTAATGAAAAACTGTTTTTT